Detailed here is one T cell receptor (beta chain). Its cognate antigen has yet to be identified. Base qualities are missing; no much larger clone stands one base away. Enrolling through a virtual design, the prospective study's participants ranged in age from roughly 18 to 95 years and lived across roughly 24 United States geographic areas. To assign participants to cohorts, the prospective study relied on clinical history that participants themselves reported in a screening survey and a study questionnaire. Recovered participants in ImmuneRACE Cohort 3 were defined by two consecutive negative NP/OP PCR tests, clearance by a healthcare professional, or resolution of symptoms. In the prospective study, whole blood, serum and a nasopharyngeal or oropharyngeal swab were collected from each participant by mobile phlebotomists. Participants in the prospective study had the option to provide additional blood draws and questionnaires over an approximately two-month period. Before DNA extraction, blood samples from the prospective study were shipped at room temperature or frozen.

The source of the sample is a study of blood T cell repertoires in COVID-19 (dated by TCRdb to 2020 to 2021). Concerning the study at large: The collaborator samples originated in the United States, Italy and Spain and spanned the acute and convalescent phases of COVID-19. Deeply sampled blood TCRbeta repertoires from subjects exposed to, actively infected with, or recovered from COVID-19 were included in the dataset. Sample metadata almost always included a de-identified subject ID, COVID-19 status, age in years and sex. Samples were obtained from the ongoing ImmuneRACE study (first 160 participants) and from about 1,300 subjects provided by 6 global collaborators. The repertoires were released in a freely available public database meant as a resource for research on the immune response to SARS-CoV-2. Where HLA class I and class II types were available, the types were taken from metadata supplied by the sample provider, not from assay-based typing. The material from the prospective study consisted of cDNA or gDNA derived from T cells, B-cell-depleted T cells, or PBMCs. Points the paper makes about the study in general: Clinical and demographic metadata were provided uncurated, with the amount varying by source and participant.

TCRbeta CDR3 regions were amplified from genomic DNA using the immunoSEQ Assay, a bias-controlled multiplex PCR. Per the source publication's procedure: The number of nucleated cells in each sample was estimated by amplification of reference gene primers within the assay. To quantify the absolute abundance of each unique TCRbeta CDR3 rearrangement, sequence reads were collapsed and filtered. Productive Simpson clonality was computed per sample as the square root of Simpson's diversity index over productive rearrangements. What TCRdb holds here is the immuneACCESS table cut down to in-frame rearrangements. Part of the clones is not present; checked against another copy, under half of the missing clones reflect an unresolved V gene, and the others are unexplained. The V and J calls and clone size are taken from that table; D and trimming were inferred from the DNA. The sample contains some 510,000 clones, approximately 90% of them found a single time. 1.5% to 2% of the sample is taken by the ten largest.

According to the germline V gene, CDR1 reads MGHRA and CDR2 reads YSYEKL. V is clipped by 3 bases and J by 4 bases, and the sequence between their germline boundaries is 19 bases long. Counted from cysteine to phenylalanine, this CDR3 has 16 amino acids. CDR3 DNA only is kept here, 48 bases in frame from base 1. The rearranged segments are TRBV4-1 and TRBJ2-7; a tentative D call is TRBD2 (6 bases match). The sample was PBMCs or T cells enriched from blood (not recorded which). This TCR derives from a woman in her forties who had recovered from COVID-19. The nucleotide sequence reads TGCGCCAGCAGCCAGGTCGCCGGGGGACTGCAGTACGAGCAGTACTTC. It specifies CASSQVAGGLQYEQYF.